These 31 T cell receptor beta chains share one sample of origin, sequenced in a study of technical replicates of blood from several donors. Measured with immunoSEQ multiplex PCR; TCRdb has only the in-frame clones, and not every one. The table shows about 97,000 clones, with about 96% occurring only once. Material: T cells isolated from PBMCs. These receptor sequences come from a human donor in good health.

The V and J genes are TRBV18 and TRBJ2-7; TRBD2 matches at 7 bases. Germline assignment: CDR1 KGHSH and CDR2 LQKENI. The CDR3 consists of 14 residues. The V and J ends lost 6 bases and 0 bases, in that order; junction bases with no gene match: 5. For the CDR3, the DNA is TGTGCCAGCTCGGGGAGCGGGAACTCCTACGAGCAGTACTTC. It yields the protein CASSGSGNSYEQYF.

The V gene is TRBV7-3, the J gene TRBJ2-5; D might be TRBD2 (5 bases). Trimming took 2 bases from V and 5 from J, leaving 12 bases between them. Germline loops: CDR1 SGHTA, CDR2 FQGTGA. CDR3 length: 14 amino acids. CDR3 protein: CASSLEGNAETQYF. Written as DNA, the CDR3 is TGTGCCAGCAGCTTAGAGGGCAACGCGGAGACCCAGTACTTC.

This chain connects TRBV11-2 to TRBJ2-7, with no clear D. Trimming left V 1 base short and J 0 bases short, with 4 bases between. Per the germline V gene, CDR1 is SGHAT and CDR2 is FQNNGV. This CDR3 region has 13 residues. The DNA for the CDR3 is TGTGCCAGCAGCTTAGGCGGCTCCTACGAGCAGTACTTC. It codes for CASSLGGSYEQYF.

The chain recombines TRBV15 with TRBJ2-1, with a possible D match to TRBD2 (6 bases). The V gene's germline CDR1 is LNHNV and CDR2 YYDKDF (reference sequence). V gave up 0 bases and J gave up 11 bases, with 11 bases separating them. The CDR3 covers 13 residues. Here the CDR3 DNA reads TGTGCCACCAGCAGAGATGTTACTAGCCAGCAGTTCTTC. Translation gives CATSRDVTSQQFF. Full variable domain (outside the CDR3, taken from reference TRBV15 and TRBJ2-1): DAMVIQNPRYQVTQFGKPVTLSCSQTLNHNVMYWYQQKSSQAPKLLFHYYDKDFNNEADTPDNFQSRRPNTSFCFLDIRSPGLGDTAMYLCATSRDVTSQQFFGPGTRLTVL.

V gene TRBV6-5 combines with J gene TRBJ2-1; 14 bases agree with TRBD2. The CDR3 contains 15 residues. With V trimmed by 6 bases and J by 8 bases, 6 bases remained unmatched. In germline, CDR1 is MNHEY, CDR2 SVGAGI. The CDR3 loop is CASSQTSGRAYEQFF. The DNA for the CDR3 is TGTGCCAGCAGCCAGACTAGCGGGAGGGCGTATGAGCAGTTCTTC.

The DNA for the CDR3 is TGTGCCAGCAGCCCAGGACTAATGAACAATGAGCAGTTCTTC. Its translation: CASSPGLMNNEQFF. The gene calls are TRBV11-3 and TRBJ2-1, with D possibly TRBD2 on 6 matching bases. Trimming cost V 5 bases and J 5 bases, with 13 bases left between them. Germline CDR1 is SGHNT and CDR2 is YENEEA. This CDR3 has 14 residues.

CDR3 region: CASSQGPGGYNEQFF. CDR3 nucleotides: TGCGCCAGCAGCCAAGGGCCAGGGGGCTACAATGAGCAGTTCTTC. The chain uses TRBV4-1 and TRBJ2-1, with TRBD1 matching 7 bases. CDR1 and CDR2 from the germline V gene are MGHRA and YSYEKL. CDR3 size: 15 residues. Losses at the gene ends were 1 base for V and 3 bases for J; bases not matched to a gene: 3.

The rearrangement joins TRBV7-2 to TRBJ2-7, with TRBD1 identical over 10 bases. CDR1 and CDR2 from the germline V gene are SGHTA and FQGNSA. This CDR3 has 15 amino acids. V shed 5 bases, J shed 5 bases, and the junction held 9 bases outside the gene matches. The DNA of the CDR3 is TGTGCCAGCAGCAGCGACAGGGGGCAGTGGAACGAGCAGTACTTC. Its protein product is CASSSDRGQWNEQYF.

The rearrangement uses TRBV28 and TRBJ1-1; 9 bases agree with TRBD1. V shed 6 bases and J 2 bases; nucleotides not matched to a gene: 7. The CDR3 spans 15 residues. Germline CDR1 and CDR2: MDHEN and SYDVKM. The CDR3 loop is CASSRHRGRNTEAFF. CDR3 in DNA: TGTGCCAGCAGCCGACACAGGGGGCGCAACACTGAAGCTTTCTTT.

The chain joins TRBV6-1 to TRBJ2-3; D possibly corresponds to TRBD2 (5 bases). Germline V CDR1 and CDR2: MNHNS, SASEGT. The V end lost 7 bases, the J end lost 2 bases, and 13 bases lay between the germline ends. The CDR3 totals 14 residues. CDR3 loop: CASTETGFTDTQYF. CDR3 bases: TGTGCCAGCACCGAAACGGGGTTCACAGATACGCAGTATTTT.

This clone was detected once. The chain employs TRBV7-6 and TRBJ2-7, with 7 bases fitting TRBD2. This CDR3 is built from 17 residues. The trim removed 5 bases at V and 1 base at J, leaving 14 bases unmatched. Germline V gene data show CDR1 as SGHVS and CDR2 as FNYEAQ. The CDR3 sequence: CASSLRPWLAESYEQYF. DNA of the CDR3: TGTGCCAGCAGCCTTCGTCCGTGGCTAGCGGAGTCCTACGAGCAGTACTTC. The full variable domain, with the rest looked up from reference TRBV7-6 and TRBJ2-7, is GAGVSQSPRYKVTKRGQDVALRCDPISGHVSLYWYRQALGQGPEFLTYFNYEAQQDKSGLPNDRFSAERPEGSISTLTIQRTEQRDSAMYRCASSLRPWLAESYEQYFGPGTRLTVT.

The genes are TRBV5-1 and TRBJ2-2, with 10 positions matching TRBD2. Per the germline V gene, CDR1 is SGHRS and CDR2 is YFSETQ. This CDR3 has 16 residues. V shed 3 bases and J 1 base; nucleotides not matched to a gene: 3. The CDR3: CASSSSSGRNTGELFF. CDR3 bases: TGCGCCAGCAGCTCCTCTAGCGGGAGGAACACCGGGGAGCTGTTTTTT.

This clone showed up just once. The CDR3 loop is CASSGQGGQPQHF. DNA of the CDR3: TGTGCCAGCAGTGGACAGGGGGGACAGCCCCAGCATTTT. The chain recombines TRBV6-1 with TRBJ1-5; 9 nucleotides match TRBD1. The trim removed 4 bases at V and 7 bases at J, leaving 2 bases unmatched. This CDR3 contains 13 residues. Germline CDR1 reads MNHNS; CDR2 reads SASEGT.

The chain joins TRBV19 to TRBJ2-1; no firm D call. This CDR3 is built from 15 residues. V was pared by 7 bases and J by 0 bases, with 13 bases between. Per the germline V gene, CDR1 is LNHDA and CDR2 is SQIVND (reference sequence). The DNA for the CDR3 is TGTGCCAGTAAAAAGGAGTCGAGCTCCTACAATGAGCAGTTCTTC. Translated, it gives CASKKESSSYNEQFF.

The chain links TRBV5-4 to TRBJ2-6, with a tentative D call TRBD2 (6 bases). Trimming left V 2 bases short and J 2 bases short, with 20 bases between. Germline V gene sequence: CDR1 SGHNT, CDR2 YYREEE (reference sequence). The CDR3 has 19 amino acids. This CDR3 reads CASSLPWEVSPAGANVLTF. For the CDR3, the DNA is TGTGCCAGCAGCTTACCCTGGGAGGTAAGTCCTGCTGGGGCCAACGTCCTGACTTTC.

V is TRBV27 and J is TRBJ1-4; TRBD1 aligns across 8 bases. With 1 base clipped from V and 4 bases from J, the junction kept 8 bases outside the gene matches. This CDR3 region has 17 residues. Germline-derived CDR1 and CDR2 are MNHEY and SMNVEV (reference sequence). The CDR3 protein is CASSLFIQGANNEKLFF. The DNA of the CDR3 is TGTGCCAGCAGTTTATTTATCCAGGGGGCCAATAATGAAAAACTGTTTTTT.

The V and J genes are TRBV15 and TRBJ2-3; weak D call: TRBD2 (6 bases). The CDR3 is made up of 15 amino acids. Germline lookup yields CDR1 LNHNV and CDR2 YYDKDF (reference sequence). V lost 1 base, J lost 6 bases, and 14 bases lay in between. The CDR3 loop reads CATSRAGVSGDTQYF. The CDR3 DNA is TGTGCCACCAGCAGAGCGGGGGTCTCGGGGGATACGCAGTATTTT.

J is TRBJ2-6 and V is TRBV21-1; the table's TRBD1 call for D was not verified on the DNA. TRBV21-1 is termed a pseudogene. The CDR3 is 17 residues long. The CDR3 region is CASSAPTTGAGANVLTF. The CDR3 DNA reads TGTGCCAGCAGCGCTCCGACGACAGGGGCTGGGGCCAACGTCCTGACTTTC.

The CDR3 sequence is CASSGGLAGGLDEQYF. The CDR3 coding sequence is TGTGCCAGCAGCGGGGGACTAGCGGGCGGGTTGGACGAGCAGTACTTC. The chain has TRBV9 and TRBJ2-7; 12 bases map to TRBD2. Germline V lookup: CDR1 SGDLS, CDR2 YYNGEE. The CDR3 is made up of 16 amino acids. V was pared by 3 bases and J by 5 bases, with 9 bases of the junction left unmatched.

The genes are TRBV4-3 and TRBJ2-7, with 8 nucleotides matching TRBD2. V was pared by 1 base and J by 6 bases, with 11 bases of the junction left unmatched. The CDR3 consists of 16 residues. Per the germline V gene, CDR1 is LGHNA and CDR2 is YSLEER. The CDR3 DNA reads as TGCGCCAGCAGCCAAGGGGGGGGCTGGGGACTAGGCGAGCAGTACTTC. Amino acids: CASSQGGGWGLGEQYF.

This clone appeared a few times. The chain combines TRBV19 with TRBJ1-2, with 9 bases fitting TRBD1. The V gene end was trimmed by 11 bases and the J gene end by 2 bases; junction bases not matched to a gene: 12. This CDR3 contains 15 residues. In germline, CDR1 is LNHDA, CDR2 SQIVND (reference sequence). CDR3 sequence reads: CAATPTGTGNYGYTF. The CDR3 DNA follows: TGTGCCGCCACCCCGACCGGGACAGGGAACTATGGCTACACCTTC.

The chain links TRBV5-4 to TRBJ1-3; D not resolved. The CDR3 has 15 amino acids. Germline V lookup: CDR1 SGHNT, CDR2 YYREEE (reference sequence). The V end lost 2 bases, the J end lost 0 bases, and 9 bases lay between the germline ends. This CDR3 is CASSLGGDSGNTIYF. The DNA for the CDR3 is TGTGCCAGCAGCTTAGGCGGGGACTCTGGAAACACCATATATTTT.

This sequence joins TRBV7-8 and TRBJ2-1, with 11 bases matching TRBD2. The J segment lost 6 bases and the V segment lost 3 bases, leaving 10 bases of the junction unmatched. In germline, CDR1 is SGHVS, CDR2 FQNEAQ. CDR3 length: 17 amino acids. CDR3 in amino acids: CASSLTSGMVYGNEQFF. As DNA, the CDR3 is TGTGCCAGCAGCTTGACTAGCGGGATGGTATATGGCAATGAGCAGTTCTTC.

The chain links TRBV11-2 to TRBJ1-2; a weak D match, TRBD1 (6 bases). The germline V gene has CDR1 SGHAT and CDR2 FQNNGV. The germline V and J ends were trimmed by 1 base and 3 bases, with 12 bases remaining between them. This CDR3 region has 15 residues. The CDR3 bases are TGTGCCAGCAGCTTAGCGGGGGGGCTCTACTATGGCTACACCTTC. This translates into CASSLAGGLYYGYTF.

The chain has TRBV19 and TRBJ1-2, with D possibly being TRBD1 (6 bases). The germline V gene encodes CDR1 LNHDA and CDR2 SQIVND (reference sequence). This CDR3 is built from 14 residues. V was trimmed by 3 bases and J by 3 bases, leaving 11 bases between them. The CDR3 DNA is TGTGCCAGTAGTATGTATGAGGGGGACTATGGCTACACCTTC. It translates to CASSMYEGDYGYTF.

V and J are TRBV7-9 and TRBJ2-7, with D perhaps matching TRBD1 (5 bases). Trimming took 1 base from V and 0 from J, leaving 13 bases between them. CDR1 SEHNR and CDR2 FQNEAQ come from the germline V gene (reference sequence). This CDR3 has 16 residues. CDR3 in amino acids: CASSLGQMGSSYEQYF. The CDR3 region has the DNA TGTGCCAGCAGCTTAGGACAGATGGGTAGCTCCTACGAGCAGTACTTC.

The chain recombines TRBV7-8 with TRBJ1-5; D not certain. Trimming cost V 2 bases and J 0 bases, with 11 bases left between them. Looked up from germline, CDR1 is SGHVS and CDR2 is FQNEAQ. The length of the CDR3 is 16 residues. The CDR3 region is CASSLSSVTSNQPQHF. The CDR3 coding sequence is TGTGCCAGCAGCTTATCCAGTGTTACTAGCAATCAGCCCCAGCATTTT.

This clone was recorded once. V usage is TRBV11-2 and J usage is TRBJ2-5, with 9 bases matching TRBD1. CDR3 size: 14 residues. Germline trimming cut 5 bases from V and 3 bases from J; bases unmatched to any gene: 4. Germline V gives CDR1 SGHAT, CDR2 FQNNGV. The CDR3 bases are TGTGCCAGCAGCATGACAGGGGGGGAAGAGACCCAGTACTTC. Encoded protein: CASSMTGGEETQYF.

The V call is TRBV2, the J call TRBJ2-1; 10 bases are a match to TRBD2. The CDR3 covers 15 residues. The V gene end was trimmed by 7 bases and the J gene end by 0 bases; junction bases not matched to a gene: 3. Germline lookup yields CDR1 SNHLY and CDR2 FYNNEI. For the CDR3, the DNA is TGTGCCAGCACTAGCGGGAGTCCCTCCTACAATGAGCAGTTCTTC. Translation: CASTSGSPSYNEQFF.

This clone was observed a handful of times. CDR3: CASSMTGYFNYGYTF. CDR3 DNA: TGCGCCAGCAGCATGACAGGGTATTTCAACTATGGCTACACCTTC. The chain recombines TRBV5-1 with TRBJ1-2, with 7 bases lining up with TRBD1. V lost 4 bases, J lost 2 bases, and 8 bases stayed unmatched. This CDR3 has 15 amino acids. Germline-derived CDR1 and CDR2 are SGHRS and YFSETQ.

For this clone: Distinct nucleotide sequences in the sample also encode this CDR3. The chain combines TRBV2 with TRBJ2-3; D is unclear. Between the trimmed V and J ends, which lost 5 bases and 2 bases, there was a span of 5 bases. Germline CDR1 SNHLY, CDR2 FYNNEI. The CDR3 is 12 amino acids. The CDR3 region has the DNA TGTGCCAGCAGTTACTCCACAGATACGCAGTATTTT. Its translation is CASSYSTDTQYF. The complete variable domain, with remaining parts taken from reference TRBV2 and TRBJ2-3, reads EPEVTQTPSHQVTQMGQEVILRCVPISNHLYFYWYRQILGQKVEFLVSFYNNEISEKSEIFDDQFSVERPDGSNFTLKIRSTKLEDSAMYFCASSYSTDTQYFGPGTRLTVL.